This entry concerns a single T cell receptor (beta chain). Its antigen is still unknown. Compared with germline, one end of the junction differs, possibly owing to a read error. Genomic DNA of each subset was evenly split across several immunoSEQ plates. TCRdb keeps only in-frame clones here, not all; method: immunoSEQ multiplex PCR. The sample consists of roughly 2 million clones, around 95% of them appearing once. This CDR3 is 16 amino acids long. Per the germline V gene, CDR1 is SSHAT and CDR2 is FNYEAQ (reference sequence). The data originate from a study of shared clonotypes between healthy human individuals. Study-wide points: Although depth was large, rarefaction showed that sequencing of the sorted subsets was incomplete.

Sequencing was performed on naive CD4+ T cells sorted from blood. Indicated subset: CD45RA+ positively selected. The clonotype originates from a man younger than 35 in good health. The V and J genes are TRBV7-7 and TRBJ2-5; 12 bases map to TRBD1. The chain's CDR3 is CASSLSGTGGRETQYF. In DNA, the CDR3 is TGTGCTAGCAGCCTCTCCGGGACAGGGGGCCGAGAGACCCAGTACTTC.